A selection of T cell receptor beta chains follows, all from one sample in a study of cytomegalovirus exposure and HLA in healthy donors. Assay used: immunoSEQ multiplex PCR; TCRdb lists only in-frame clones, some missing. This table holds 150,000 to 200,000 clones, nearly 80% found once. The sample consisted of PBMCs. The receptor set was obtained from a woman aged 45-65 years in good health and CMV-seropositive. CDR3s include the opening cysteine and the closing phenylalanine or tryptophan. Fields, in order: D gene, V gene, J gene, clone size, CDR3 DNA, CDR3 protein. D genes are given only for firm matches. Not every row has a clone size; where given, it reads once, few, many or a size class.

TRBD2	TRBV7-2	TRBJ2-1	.	TGTGCCAGCAGCTTATCTAGCGGGCAATACAATGAGCAGTTCTTC	CASSLSSGQYNEQFF
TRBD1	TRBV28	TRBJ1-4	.	TGTGCCAGCAGTCCACGGACAGGGGGGGATGAAAAACTGTTTTTT	CASSPRTGGDEKLFF
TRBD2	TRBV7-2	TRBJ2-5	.	TGTGCTACAAAAGCTAGCGGGGTCCAAGAGACCCAGTACTTC	CATKASGVQETQYF
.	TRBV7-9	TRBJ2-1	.	TGTGCCAGCAGCTTAGCGGGGCTGCTCAATGAGCAGTTCTTC	CASSLAGLLNEQFF
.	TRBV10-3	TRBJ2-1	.	TGTGCCATCAGCGGTAGTAGCAATGAGCAGTTCTTC	CAISGSSNEQFF
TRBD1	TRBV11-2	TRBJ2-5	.	TGTGCCAGCAGCCCCCGACAGGGGGCATGGGAGACCCAGTACTTC	CASSPRQGAWETQYF
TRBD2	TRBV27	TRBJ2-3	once	TGTGCCAGCAGTTTATGTCCCCCCCGACTAGCGGGAATATCACCACTCACAGATACGCAGTATTTT	CASSLCPPRLAGISPLTDTQYF
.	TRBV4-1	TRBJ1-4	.	TGCGCCAGCAGCCCCGACAGAGCCCGCGGAGAAAAACTGTTTTTT	CASSPDRARGEKLFF
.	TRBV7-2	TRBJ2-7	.	TGTGCCAGCAGCGCTGACTTGGAAGCTTTCTACGAGCAGTACTTC	CASSADLEAFYEQYF
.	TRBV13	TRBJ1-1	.	TGTGCCAGCAGCTTATGGGTACAGGGTAACACTGAAGCTTTCTTT	CASSLWVQGNTEAFF
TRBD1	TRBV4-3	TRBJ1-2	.	TGCGCCAGCAGCCGAGCGGGACAGGGGGCGGAAGGCTACACCTTC	CASSRAGQGAEGYTF
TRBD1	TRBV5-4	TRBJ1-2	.	TGTGCCAGCAGCTACCGGACAGGGGGCTACACCTTC	CASSYRTGGYTF
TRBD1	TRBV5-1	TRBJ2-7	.	TGCGCCAGCAGCTTGAGGACAGGGGCCGACGAGCAGTACTTC	CASSLRTGADEQYF
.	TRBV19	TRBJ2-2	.	TGTGCCAGTAGATCAACAGGGACCGGGGAGCTGTTTTTT	CASRSTGTGELFF
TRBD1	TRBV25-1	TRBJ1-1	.	TGTGCCAGCAGGGATAACACAGGGGGCACTGAAGCTTTCTTT	CASRDNTGGTEAFF
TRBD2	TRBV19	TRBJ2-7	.	TGTGCCAGTAGCCCGGGGGCTAGCGGGACCCGCTACTACGAGCAGTACTTC	CASSPGASGTRYYEQYF
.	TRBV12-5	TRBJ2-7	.	TGTGCTAGTGGTACAGGGCGCGATGTCTACGAGCAGTACTTC	CASGTGRDVYEQYF
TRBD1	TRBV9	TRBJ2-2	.	TGTGCCAGCAGCGCTTCCTCCGGGACAGGGTACACCGGGGAGCTGTTTTTT	CASSASSGTGYTGELFF
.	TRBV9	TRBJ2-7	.	TGTGCCAGCAGCGGGGACAACCAAGCGGACCAGTACTTC	CASSGDNQADQYF
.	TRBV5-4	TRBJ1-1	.	TGTGCCAGCAGCCTGCCGGGGGTAATGAACACTGAAGCTTTCTTT	CASSLPGVMNTEAFF
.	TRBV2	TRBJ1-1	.	TGTGCCAGCAGTGAAAGATTGGCACCGAACACTGAAGCTTTCTTT	CASSERLAPNTEAFF
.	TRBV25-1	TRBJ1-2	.	TGTGCCAGCAGTGAACGGGGAGGCGGCTACACCTTC	CASSERGGGYTF
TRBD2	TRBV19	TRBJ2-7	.	TGTGCCAGTAGTCTCTCGGGAGCGGGAGTCTCCTACGAGCAGTACTTC	CASSLSGAGVSYEQYF
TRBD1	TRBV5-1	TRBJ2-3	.	TGCGCCTCCCGACAGGGGAGCGTCTCAGATACGCAGTATTTT	CASRQGSVSDTQYF
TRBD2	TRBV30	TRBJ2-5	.	TGTGCCTGGAGTGTGGCGGGGGGCCGTAGGGAGACCCAGTACTTC	CAWSVAGGRRETQYF
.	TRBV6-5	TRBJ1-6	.	TGTGCCAGCAGTTACTCACAGGCACCCCTCCACTTT	CASSYSQAPLHF
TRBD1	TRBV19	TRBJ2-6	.	TGTGCCAGTAATGCAGACAGGGCTGGGGCCAACGTCCTGACTTTC	CASNADRAGANVLTF
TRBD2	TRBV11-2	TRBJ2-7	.	TGTGCCAGCAGCTTAGTTCGTAGCGGGACTAGCAGCTACGAGCAGTACTTC	CASSLVRSGTSSYEQYF
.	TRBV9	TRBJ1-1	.	TGTGCCAGCAGCGTAGAGGGGGACACTGAAGCTTTCTTT	CASSVEGDTEAFF
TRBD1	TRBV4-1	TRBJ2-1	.	TGCGCCAGCAGCCAAGCGGGACAGGGGTACTACAATGAGCAGTTCTTC	CASSQAGQGYYNEQFF
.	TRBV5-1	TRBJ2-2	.	TGCGCCAGCAGCTTGGCACCCGGAGGGACCGGGGAGCTGTTTTTT	CASSLAPGGTGELFF
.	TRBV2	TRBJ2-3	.	TGTGCCAGCAGGAACAGGGACTACCATAGCACAGATACGCAGTATTTT	CASRNRDYHSTDTQYF
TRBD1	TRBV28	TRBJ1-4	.	TGTGCCAGCAGCTCCCCCGGGACAGAGAGGAAAAAACTGTTTTTT	CASSSPGTERKKLFF
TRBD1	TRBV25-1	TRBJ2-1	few	TGTGCCAGCAGTAATAACAGGGGGATCAACAATGAGCAGTTCTTC	CASSNNRGINNEQFF
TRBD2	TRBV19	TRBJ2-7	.	TGTGCCAGTAGTATCAGCCTTCCGAGCGGGGGCCTCTACGAGCAGTACTTC	CASSISLPSGGLYEQYF
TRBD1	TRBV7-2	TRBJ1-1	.	TGTGCCAGCAGCTTCACAGGGGGAGGGAACACTGAAGCTTTCTTT	CASSFTGGGNTEAFF
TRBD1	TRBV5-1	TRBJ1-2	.	TGCGCCAGCAGCAGGACAGGAGACCCAACCTATGGCTACACCTTC	CASSRTGDPTYGYTF
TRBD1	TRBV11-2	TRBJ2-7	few	TGTGCCAGCAGCTCGATTGCCGGCAGGGGGTCCTCCTACGAGCAGTACTTC	CASSSIAGRGSSYEQYF
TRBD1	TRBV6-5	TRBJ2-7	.	TGTGCCAGCAGTAGACAGGGATACGAGCAGTACTTC	CASSRQGYEQYF
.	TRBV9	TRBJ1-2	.	TGTGCCAGCAGCGTAGCTTTTGGGGGCGACTATGGCTACACCTTC	CASSVAFGGDYGYTF
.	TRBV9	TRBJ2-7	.	TGTGCCAGCAGCCCTCGGGGGAGCTACGAGCAGTACTTC	CASSPRGSYEQYF
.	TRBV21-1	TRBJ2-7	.	TGTGCCAGCAGCAAAGGTAGGACTAGAAGGTCATACGAGCAGTACTTC	CASSKGRTRRSYEQYF
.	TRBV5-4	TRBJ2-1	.	TGTGCCAGCAGCTCCTTCAAAGCCCCCTACAATGAGCAGTTCTTC	CASSSFKAPYNEQFF
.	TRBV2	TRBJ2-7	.	TGTGCCAGCACCCTAATGGGCAGCCAAAGGGGCGAGCAGTACTTC	CASTLMGSQRGEQYF
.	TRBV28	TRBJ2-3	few	TGTGCCAGCAGTTTTTCGGAGGTCACAGATACGCAGTATTTT	CASSFSEVTDTQYF
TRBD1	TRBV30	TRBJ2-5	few	TGTGCCTGGAGCGCCGGAACCTGGGACAGGACCCCTCAAGAGACCCAGTACTTC	CAWSAGTWDRTPQETQYF
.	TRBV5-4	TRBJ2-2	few	TGTGCCAGCAGCCTGGGGGCGCCTGGTGCCGGGGAGCTGTTTTTT	CASSLGAPGAGELFF